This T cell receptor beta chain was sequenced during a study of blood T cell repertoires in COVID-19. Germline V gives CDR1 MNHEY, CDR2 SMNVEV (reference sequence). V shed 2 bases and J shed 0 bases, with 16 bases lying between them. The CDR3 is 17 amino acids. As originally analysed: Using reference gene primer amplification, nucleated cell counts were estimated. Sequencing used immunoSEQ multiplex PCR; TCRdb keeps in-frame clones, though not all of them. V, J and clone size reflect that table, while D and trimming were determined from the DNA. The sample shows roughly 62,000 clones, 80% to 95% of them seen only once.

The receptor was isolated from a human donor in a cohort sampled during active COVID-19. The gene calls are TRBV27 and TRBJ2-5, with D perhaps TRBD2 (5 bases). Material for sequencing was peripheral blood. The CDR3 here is CASSLRLASGNQETQYF. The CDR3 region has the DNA TGTGCCAGCAGTTTAAGGTTAGCATCGGGGAACCAAGAGACCCAGTACTTC.